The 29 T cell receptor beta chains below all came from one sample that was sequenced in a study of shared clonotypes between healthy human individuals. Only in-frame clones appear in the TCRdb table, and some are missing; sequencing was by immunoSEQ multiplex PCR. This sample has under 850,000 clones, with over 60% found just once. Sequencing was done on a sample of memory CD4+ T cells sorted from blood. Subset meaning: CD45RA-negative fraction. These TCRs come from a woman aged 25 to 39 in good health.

CDR3: CATRGGTSGSPEQFF. CDR3 DNA: TGTGCCACCAGGGGGGGGACTAGCGGGAGTCCTGAGCAGTTCTTC. The chain is built from TRBV10-3 and TRBJ2-1; TRBD2 matches at 14 bases. V dropped 10 bases and J dropped 9; count of bases not matched to a gene: 11. Germline V gene lookup returns CDR1 ENHRY and CDR2 SYGVKD. The CDR3 runs to 15 residues.

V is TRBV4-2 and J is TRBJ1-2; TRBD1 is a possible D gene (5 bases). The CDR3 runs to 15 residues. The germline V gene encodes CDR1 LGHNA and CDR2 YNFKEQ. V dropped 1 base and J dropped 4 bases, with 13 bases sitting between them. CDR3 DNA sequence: TGTGCCAGCAGCCAAGTAGGGACGGATGTCTATGGCTACACCTTC. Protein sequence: CASSQVGTDVYGYTF.

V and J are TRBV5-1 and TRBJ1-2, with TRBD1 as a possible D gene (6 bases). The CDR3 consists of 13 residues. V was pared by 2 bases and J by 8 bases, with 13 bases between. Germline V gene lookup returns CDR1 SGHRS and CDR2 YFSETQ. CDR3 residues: CASSLIRGDGYTF. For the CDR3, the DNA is TGCGCCAGCAGCTTAATCAGGGGCGACGGCTACACCTTC.

The CDR3: CASSGQGPYGYTF. The CDR3 bases are TGTGCCAGCAGTGGACAGGGCCCCTATGGCTACACCTTC. The rearrangement joins TRBV6-5 to TRBJ1-2; 8 nucleotides match TRBD1. The length of the CDR3 is 13 residues. The germline CDR1 and CDR2 sequences are MNHEY and SVGAGI. The trim removed 5 bases at V and 4 bases at J, leaving 3 bases unmatched.

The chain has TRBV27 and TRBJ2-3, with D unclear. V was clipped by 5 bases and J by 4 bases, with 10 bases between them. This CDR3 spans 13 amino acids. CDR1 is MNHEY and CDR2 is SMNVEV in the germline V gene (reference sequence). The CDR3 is CASSLREADTQYF. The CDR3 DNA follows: TGTGCCAGCAGTCTCCGAGAGGCAGATACGCAGTATTTT.

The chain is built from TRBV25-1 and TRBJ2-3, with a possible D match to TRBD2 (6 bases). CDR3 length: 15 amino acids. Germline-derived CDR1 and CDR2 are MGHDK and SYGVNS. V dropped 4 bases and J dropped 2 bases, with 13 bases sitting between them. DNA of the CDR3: TGTGCCAGCAGTGTTGCGGCGGGACCCACAGATACGCAGTATTTT. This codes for CASSVAAGPTDTQYF.

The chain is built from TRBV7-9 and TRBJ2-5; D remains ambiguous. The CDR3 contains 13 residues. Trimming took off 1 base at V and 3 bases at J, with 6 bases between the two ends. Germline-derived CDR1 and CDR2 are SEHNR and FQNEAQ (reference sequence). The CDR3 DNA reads TGTGCCAGCAGCTTAGGGTCAAAAGAGACCCAGTACTTC. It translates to CASSLGSKETQYF.

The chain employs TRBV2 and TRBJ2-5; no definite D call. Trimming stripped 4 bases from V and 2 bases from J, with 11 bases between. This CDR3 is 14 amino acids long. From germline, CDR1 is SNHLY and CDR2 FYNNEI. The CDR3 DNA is TGTGCCAGCAGTGCTCGTCAAGCTCAAGAGACCCAGTACTTC. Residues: CASSARQAQETQYF.

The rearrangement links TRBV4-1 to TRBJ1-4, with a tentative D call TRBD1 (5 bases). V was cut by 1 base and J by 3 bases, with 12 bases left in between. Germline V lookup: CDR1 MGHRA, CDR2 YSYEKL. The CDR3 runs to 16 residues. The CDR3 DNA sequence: TGCGCCAGCAGCCAAGGGGGGAGTTCTGCTAATGAAAAACTGTTTTTT. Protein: CASSQGGSSANEKLFF.

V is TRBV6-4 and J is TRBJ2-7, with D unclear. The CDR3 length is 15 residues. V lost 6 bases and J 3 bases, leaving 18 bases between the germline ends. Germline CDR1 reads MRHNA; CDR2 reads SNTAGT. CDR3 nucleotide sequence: TGTGCCAGCAGACCGGGCCCGCGGAAGGGCTACGAGCAGTACTTC. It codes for CASRPGPRKGYEQYF.

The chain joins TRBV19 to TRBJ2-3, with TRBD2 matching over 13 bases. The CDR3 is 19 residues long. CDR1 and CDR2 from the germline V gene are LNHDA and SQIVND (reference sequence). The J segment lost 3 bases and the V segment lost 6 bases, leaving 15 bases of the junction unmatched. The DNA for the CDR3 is TGTGCCAGTAGCCGCGGACTAGCGGGAGTAGAGTGGGGGACAGATACGCAGTATTTT. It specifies CASSRGLAGVEWGTDTQYF.

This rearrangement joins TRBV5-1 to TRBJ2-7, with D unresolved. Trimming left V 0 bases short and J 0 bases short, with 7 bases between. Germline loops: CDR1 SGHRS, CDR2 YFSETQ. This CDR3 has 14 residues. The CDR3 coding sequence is TGCGCCAGCAGCTTGGATGGCCACTCCTACGAGCAGTACTTC. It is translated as CASSLDGHSYEQYF.

The CDR3 DNA reads TGTGCCAGCAGAGCCGGGACCTACGAGGCTTACGAGCAGTACTTC. The encoded protein is CASRAGTYEAYEQYF. The V and J genes are TRBV28 and TRBJ2-7; D possibly matches TRBD1 or TRBD2 (5 bases each). Trimming cost V 6 bases and J 4 bases, with 19 bases left between them. This CDR3 is built from 15 residues. Germline CDR1 is MDHEN and CDR2 is SYDVKM.

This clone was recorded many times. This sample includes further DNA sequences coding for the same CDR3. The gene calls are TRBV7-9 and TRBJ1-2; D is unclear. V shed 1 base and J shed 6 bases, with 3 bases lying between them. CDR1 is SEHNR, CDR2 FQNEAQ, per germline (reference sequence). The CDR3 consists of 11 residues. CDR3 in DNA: TGTGCCAGCAGCTTAGGAGATGGCTACACCTTC. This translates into CASSLGDGYTF.

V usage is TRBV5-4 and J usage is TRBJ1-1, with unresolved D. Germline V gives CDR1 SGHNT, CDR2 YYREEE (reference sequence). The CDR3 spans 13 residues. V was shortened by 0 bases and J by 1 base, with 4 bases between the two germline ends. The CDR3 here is CASSLAKNTEAFF. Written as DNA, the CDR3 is TGTGCCAGCAGCTTGGCTAAGAACACTGAAGCTTTCTTT.

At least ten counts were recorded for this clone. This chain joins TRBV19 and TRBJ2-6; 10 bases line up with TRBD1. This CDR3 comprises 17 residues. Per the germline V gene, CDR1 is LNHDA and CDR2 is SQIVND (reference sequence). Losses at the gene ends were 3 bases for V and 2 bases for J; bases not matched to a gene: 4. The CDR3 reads CASSIGQGVAGANVLTF. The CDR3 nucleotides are TGTGCCAGTAGTATCGGACAGGGGGTGGCTGGGGCCAACGTCCTGACTTTC.

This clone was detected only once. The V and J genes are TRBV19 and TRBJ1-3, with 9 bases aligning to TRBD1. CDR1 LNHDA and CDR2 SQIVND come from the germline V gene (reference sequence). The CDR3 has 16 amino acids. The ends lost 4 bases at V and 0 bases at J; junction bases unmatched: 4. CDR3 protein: CASSTGQGPSGNTIYF. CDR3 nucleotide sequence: TGTGCCAGTAGTACCGGACAGGGGCCCTCTGGAAACACCATATATTTT.

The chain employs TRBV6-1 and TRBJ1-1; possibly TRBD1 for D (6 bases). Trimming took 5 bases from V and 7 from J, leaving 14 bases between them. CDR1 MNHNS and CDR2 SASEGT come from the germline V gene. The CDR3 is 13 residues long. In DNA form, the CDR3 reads TGTGCCAGCAGTTTGACGTCAGGGGTTGAAGCTTTCTTT. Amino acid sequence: CASSLTSGVEAFF.

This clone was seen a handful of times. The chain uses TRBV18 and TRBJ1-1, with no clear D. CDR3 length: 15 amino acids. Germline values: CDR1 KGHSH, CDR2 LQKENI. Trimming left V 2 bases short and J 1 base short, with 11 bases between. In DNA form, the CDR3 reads TGTGCCAGCTCACCATCTAGGGCCTCGAACACTGAAGCTTTCTTT. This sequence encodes CASSPSRASNTEAFF.

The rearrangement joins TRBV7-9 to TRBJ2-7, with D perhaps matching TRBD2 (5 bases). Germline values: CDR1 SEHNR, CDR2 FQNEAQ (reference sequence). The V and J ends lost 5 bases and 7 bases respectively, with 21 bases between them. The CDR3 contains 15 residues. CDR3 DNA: TGTGCCAGCAGCGGAATGGACGCGGAGCCGGGGGAGCAGTACTTC. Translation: CASSGMDAEPGEQYF.

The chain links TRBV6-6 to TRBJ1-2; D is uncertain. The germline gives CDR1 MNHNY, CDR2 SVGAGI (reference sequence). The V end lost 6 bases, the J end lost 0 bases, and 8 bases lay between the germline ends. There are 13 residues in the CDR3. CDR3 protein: CASSTEPNYGYTF. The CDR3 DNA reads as TGTGCCAGCAGCACAGAGCCTAACTATGGCTACACCTTC.

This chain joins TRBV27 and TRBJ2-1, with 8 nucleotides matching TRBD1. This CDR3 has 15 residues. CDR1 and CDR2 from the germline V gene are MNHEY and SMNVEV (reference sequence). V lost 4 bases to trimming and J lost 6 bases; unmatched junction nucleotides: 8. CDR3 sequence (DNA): TGTGCCAGCAGTTCCCGGACAGGGCCTCTCAATGAGCAGTTCTTC. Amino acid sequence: CASSSRTGPLNEQFF.

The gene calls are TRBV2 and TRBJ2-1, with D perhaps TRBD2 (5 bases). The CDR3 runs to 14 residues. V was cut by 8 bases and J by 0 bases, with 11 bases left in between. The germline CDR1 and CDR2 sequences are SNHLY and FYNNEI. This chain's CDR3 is CASRGLSSYNEQFF. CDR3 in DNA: TGTGCCAGCCGGGGTCTAAGCTCCTACAATGAGCAGTTCTTC.

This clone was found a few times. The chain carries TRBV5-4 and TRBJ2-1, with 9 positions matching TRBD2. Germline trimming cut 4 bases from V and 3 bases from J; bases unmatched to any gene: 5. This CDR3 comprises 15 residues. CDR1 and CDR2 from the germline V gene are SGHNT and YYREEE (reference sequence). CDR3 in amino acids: CASSETSGHYNEQFF. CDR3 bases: TGTGCCAGCAGCGAGACTAGCGGCCACTACAATGAGCAGTTCTTC.

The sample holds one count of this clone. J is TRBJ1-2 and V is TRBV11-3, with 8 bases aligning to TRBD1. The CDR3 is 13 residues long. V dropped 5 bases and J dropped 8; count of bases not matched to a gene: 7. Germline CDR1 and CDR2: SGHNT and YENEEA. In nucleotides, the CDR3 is TGTGCCAGCAGCGCGGACAGGGCAGACGGCTACACCTTC. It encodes CASSADRADGYTF.

The DNA of the CDR3 is TGTGCCAGCAGCCCGGACTCTGGGGCCAACGTCCTGACTTTC. As protein: CASSPDSGANVLTF. The chain recombines TRBV7-9 with TRBJ2-6; no reliable D call. Germline V gene lookup returns CDR1 SEHNR and CDR2 FQNEAQ (reference sequence). The CDR3 is 14 residues long. Between the trimmed V and J ends, which lost 5 bases and 0 bases, there was a span of 5 bases.

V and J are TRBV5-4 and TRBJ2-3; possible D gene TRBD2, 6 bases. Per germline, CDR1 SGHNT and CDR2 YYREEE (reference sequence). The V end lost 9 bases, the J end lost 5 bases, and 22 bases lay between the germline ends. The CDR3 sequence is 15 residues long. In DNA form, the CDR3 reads TGTGCCATTCGAACCTGGAGGGCCGGAAAAGATACGCAGTATTTT. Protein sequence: CAIRTWRAGKDTQYF.

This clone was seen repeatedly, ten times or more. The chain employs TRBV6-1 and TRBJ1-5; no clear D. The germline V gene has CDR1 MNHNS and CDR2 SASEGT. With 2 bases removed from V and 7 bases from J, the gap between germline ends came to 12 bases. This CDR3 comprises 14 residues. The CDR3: CASSESSGNQPQHF. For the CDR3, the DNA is TGTGCCAGCAGTGAAAGTAGTGGGAACCAGCCCCAGCATTTT.

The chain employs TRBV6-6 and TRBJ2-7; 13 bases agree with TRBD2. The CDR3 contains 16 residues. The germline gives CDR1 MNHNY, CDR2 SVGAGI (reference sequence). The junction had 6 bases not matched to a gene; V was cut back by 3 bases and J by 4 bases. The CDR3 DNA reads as TGTGCCAGCAGTTATCCCGGGACTAGCGGGATTTACGAGCAGTACTTC. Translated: CASSYPGTSGIYEQYF.